A selection of T cell receptor beta chains follows, all from one sample in a study of shared clonotypes between healthy human individuals. The assay was immunoSEQ multiplex PCR, and TCRdb's table has in-frame clones only and misses some. This table holds about 820,000 clones, more than 85% found once. Sequencing was done on a sample of naive CD8+ T cells sorted from blood. These receptors were obtained from a man between 25 and 39 years old in good health. Each CDR3 is given with its conserved first and last residue. Fields, in order: V gene, J gene, D gene, clone size, CDR3 protein, CDR3 DNA. D genes are given only for firm matches. Clone size is given for some rows only: seen once, a few or many times, or a class if the clone is expanded.

V gene: TRBV21-1; J gene: TRBJ2-3; D gene: .; clone size: once; CDR3 protein: CASSPRDTQYF; CDR3 DNA: TGTGCCAGCAGCCCTCGGGATACGCAGTATTTT
V gene: TRBV27; J gene: TRBJ2-5; D gene: .; clone size: .; CDR3 protein: CASSLYPSPDLTQYF; CDR3 DNA: TGTGCCAGCAGTTTATATCCTTCGCCGGATCTGACCCAGTACTTC
V gene: TRBV28; J gene: TRBJ2-7; D gene: .; clone size: many; CDR3 protein: CASSTLYEQYF; CDR3 DNA: TGTGCCAGCAGTACCTTGTACGAGCAGTACTTC
V gene: TRBV7-9; J gene: TRBJ2-7; D gene: TRBD2; clone size: .; CDR3 protein: CASSLLTSGSSYEQYF; CDR3 DNA: TGTGCCAGCAGCTTACTGACTAGCGGGAGTTCCTACGAGCAGTACTTC
V gene: TRBV18; J gene: TRBJ2-7; D gene: .; clone size: once; CDR3 protein: CASSIRPGQGSYEQYF; CDR3 DNA: TGTGCCAGCTCCATCAGACCGGGACAAGGGTCCTACGAGCAGTACTTC
V gene: TRBV7-6; J gene: TRBJ1-2; D gene: .; clone size: .; CDR3 protein: CASSHAEGLWGYTF; CDR3 DNA: TGTGCCAGCAGCCATGCTGAGGGGCTGTGGGGCTACACCTTC
V gene: TRBV5-1; J gene: TRBJ2-3; D gene: TRBD1; clone size: once; CDR3 protein: CASSLEATGGWTDTQYF; CDR3 DNA: TGCGCCAGCAGCTTGGAAGCGACAGGGGGGTGGACAGATACGCAGTATTTT
V gene: TRBV7-9; J gene: TRBJ2-7; D gene: TRBD1; clone size: .; CDR3 protein: CASSDWGQSNTYEQYF; CDR3 DNA: TGTGCCAGCAGCGACTGGGGACAGAGCAACACCTACGAGCAGTACTTC
V gene: TRBV4-1; J gene: TRBJ1-1; D gene: TRBD1; clone size: .; CDR3 protein: CASSPRQGNTEAFF; CDR3 DNA: TGCGCCAGCAGCCCAAGACAGGGGAACACTGAAGCTTTCTTT
V gene: TRBV7-9; J gene: TRBJ2-2; D gene: .; clone size: .; CDR3 protein: CASRSPVTANTGELFF; CDR3 DNA: TGTGCCAGCAGGTCTCCCGTGACAGCGAACACCGGGGAGCTGTTTTTT
V gene: TRBV11-2; J gene: TRBJ1-4; D gene: .; clone size: .; CDR3 protein: CASSFGRVEEKLFF; CDR3 DNA: TGTGCCAGCAGCTTCGGCAGGGTAGAGGAAAAACTGTTTTTT
V gene: TRBV7-9; J gene: TRBJ2-7; D gene: .; clone size: .; CDR3 protein: CASSHMDGGTYEQYF; CDR3 DNA: TGTGCCAGCAGCCACATGGATGGGGGAACCTACGAGCAGTACTTC
V gene: TRBV29-1; J gene: TRBJ2-3; D gene: .; clone size: .; CDR3 protein: CSVVEAGLTDTQYF; CDR3 DNA: TGCAGCGTCGTAGAAGCGGGCCTCACAGATACGCAGTATTTT
V gene: TRBV5-1; J gene: TRBJ1-1; D gene: .; clone size: once; CDR3 protein: CASSMTLNTEAFF; CDR3 DNA: TGCGCCAGCAGCATGACGCTGAACACTGAAGCTTTCTTT
V gene: TRBV6-1; J gene: TRBJ1-1; D gene: .; clone size: .; CDR3 protein: CASSEQFAITATDTEAFF; CDR3 DNA: TGTGCCAGCAGTGAACAGTTCGCCATAACAGCAACAGACACTGAAGCTTTCTTT
V gene: TRBV2; J gene: TRBJ2-1; D gene: .; clone size: .; CDR3 protein: CASSDIVGPSYNEQFF; CDR3 DNA: TGTGCCAGCAGTGACATTGTGGGCCCTTCCTACAATGAGCAGTTCTTC
V gene: TRBV7-9; J gene: TRBJ2-2; D gene: .; clone size: .; CDR3 protein: CASRPFGGTSNTGELFF; CDR3 DNA: TGTGCCAGCAGGCCCTTTGGCGGGACCTCGAACACCGGGGAGCTGTTTTTT
V gene: TRBV27; J gene: TRBJ2-7; D gene: .; clone size: .; CDR3 protein: CASSLTGFGEQYF; CDR3 DNA: TGTGCCAGCAGTTTAACAGGGTTCGGCGAGCAGTACTTC
V gene: TRBV2; J gene: TRBJ1-5; D gene: .; clone size: .; CDR3 protein: CASSGGYSNQPQHF; CDR3 DNA: TGTGCCAGCAGTGGGGGGTATAGCAATCAGCCCCAGCATTTT
V gene: TRBV10-1; J gene: TRBJ2-2; D gene: .; clone size: .; CDR3 protein: CASSGQPTGELFF; CDR3 DNA: TGCGCCAGCAGTGGACAGCCCACCGGGGAGCTGTTTTTT
V gene: TRBV6-1; J gene: TRBJ1-5; D gene: TRBD1; clone size: once; CDR3 protein: CASTDRGNQPQHF; CDR3 DNA: TGTGCCAGCACTGACAGGGGAAATCAGCCCCAGCATTTT
V gene: TRBV7-6; J gene: TRBJ2-1; D gene: .; clone size: .; CDR3 protein: CASSPRQDYNEQFF; CDR3 DNA: TGTGCCAGCAGCCCAAGACAGGACTACAATGAGCAGTTCTTC
V gene: TRBV7-2; J gene: TRBJ2-7; D gene: TRBD2; clone size: .; CDR3 protein: CASSLSGRSEEEQYF; CDR3 DNA: TGTGCCAGCAGCTTGAGCGGGAGGTCTGAAGAAGAGCAGTACTTC
V gene: TRBV19; J gene: TRBJ2-1; D gene: .; clone size: .; CDR3 protein: CASSIRARNEQFF; CDR3 DNA: TGTGCCAGTAGTATAAGAGCGCGGAATGAGCAGTTCTTC
V gene: TRBV29-1; J gene: TRBJ2-1; D gene: TRBD2; clone size: .; CDR3 protein: CSVAGLAGDGAYNEQFF; CDR3 DNA: TGCAGCGTAGCGGGACTAGCGGGAGATGGAGCATACAATGAGCAGTTCTTC
V gene: TRBV5-1; J gene: TRBJ2-7; D gene: TRBD2; clone size: .; CDR3 protein: CASSRSGSSYEQYF; CDR3 DNA: TGCGCCAGCAGCCGGAGCGGGAGTTCCTACGAGCAGTACTTC
V gene: TRBV10-1; J gene: TRBJ2-5; D gene: TRBD2; clone size: .; CDR3 protein: CASSDSTSGKETQYF; CDR3 DNA: TGCGCCAGCAGCGACTCGACTAGCGGGAAGGAGACCCAGTACTTC
V gene: TRBV10-1; J gene: TRBJ2-7; D gene: TRBD1; clone size: .; CDR3 protein: CASSERQGVYEQYF; CDR3 DNA: TGCGCCAGCAGTGAGAGGCAGGGGGTTTACGAGCAGTACTTC
V gene: TRBV27; J gene: TRBJ2-1; D gene: .; clone size: .; CDR3 protein: CAIGQTYNEQFF; CDR3 DNA: TGTGCCATCGGACAAACCTACAATGAGCAGTTCTTC
V gene: TRBV14; J gene: TRBJ2-7; D gene: TRBD1; clone size: .; CDR3 protein: CASSQGTGAYEQYF; CDR3 DNA: TGTGCCAGCAGCCAAGGGACAGGAGCCTACGAGCAGTACTTC
V gene: TRBV2; J gene: TRBJ2-7; D gene: .; clone size: few; CDR3 protein: CASMGYEQYF; CDR3 DNA: TGTGCCAGCATGGGATACGAGCAGTACTTC
V gene: TRBV25-1; J gene: TRBJ2-7; D gene: .; clone size: .; CDR3 protein: CASSVASEQYF; CDR3 DNA: TGTGCCAGCAGTGTAGCGTCCGAGCAGTACTTC
V gene: TRBV7-9; J gene: TRBJ2-2; D gene: .; clone size: .; CDR3 protein: CASFAQGEAGELFF; CDR3 DNA: TGTGCCAGCTTTGCTCAGGGGGAGGCCGGGGAGCTGTTTTTT
V gene: TRBV9; J gene: TRBJ2-3; D gene: TRBD1; clone size: .; CDR3 protein: CASSPRTGSTDTQYF; CDR3 DNA: TGTGCCAGCAGCCCTCGGACAGGGAGCACAGATACGCAGTATTTT
V gene: TRBV7-9; J gene: TRBJ2-7; D gene: .; clone size: .; CDR3 protein: CASSPRDGLSYEQYF; CDR3 DNA: TGTGCCAGCAGCCCTCGGGACGGCCTCTCCTACGAGCAGTACTTC
V gene: TRBV10-3; J gene: TRBJ2-1; D gene: TRBD2; clone size: .; CDR3 protein: CAITKTSGNVGSYNEQFF; CDR3 DNA: TGTGCCATCACCAAGACTAGCGGGAATGTGGGCTCCTACAATGAGCAGTTCTTC